This T cell receptor (beta chain) derives from a study of radiotherapy plus CTLA-4 blockade in lung cancer. With regard to this clone: As yet, its antigen is unknown. Other nucleotide sequences from this sample produce the same CDR3.

Clones were read by immunoSEQ multiplex PCR, and TCRdb kept only the in-frame ones, dropping some. There are roughly 73,000 clones in the sample; around 90% occur only once, and 40% lies in the top ten. Broader study findings: Radiotherapy was combined with ipilimumab, and tumor-derived TCR clones then expanded in blood.

The TCR sequence derives from a human donor with non-small cell lung cancer that progressed on radiotherapy plus ipilimumab. Material: peripheral blood, obtained from a patient treated with radiotherapy plus ipilimumab.

CDR3 coding DNA: TGTGCCAGCAGCCCGGATCCGGGACAGTCGAGCTCCTACAATGAGCAGTTCTTC. This encodes CASSPDPGQSSSYNEQFF. This rearrangement joins TRBV9 to TRBJ2-1; 7 nucleotides agree with TRBD1. Losses at the gene ends were 4 bases for V and 0 bases for J; bases not matched to a gene: 13. The germline V gene encodes CDR1 SGDLS and CDR2 YYNGEE. The CDR3 totals 18 residues.